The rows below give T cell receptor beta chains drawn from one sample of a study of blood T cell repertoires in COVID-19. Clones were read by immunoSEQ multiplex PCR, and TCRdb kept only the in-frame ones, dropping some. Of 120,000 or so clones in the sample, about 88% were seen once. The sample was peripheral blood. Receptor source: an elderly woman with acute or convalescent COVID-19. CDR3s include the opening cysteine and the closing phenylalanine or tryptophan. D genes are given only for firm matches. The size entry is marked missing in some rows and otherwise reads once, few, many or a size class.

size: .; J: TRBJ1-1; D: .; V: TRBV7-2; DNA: TGTGCCAGCAGCTTTCAGGGAAGGGGGGGCACTGAAGCTTTCTTT; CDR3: CASSFQGRGGTEAFF
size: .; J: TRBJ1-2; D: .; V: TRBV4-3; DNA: TGCGCCAGCAGCCACACAAAAGCCCCGGGGGTATATGGCTACACCTTC; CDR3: CASSHTKAPGVYGYTF
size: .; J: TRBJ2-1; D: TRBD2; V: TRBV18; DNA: TGTGCCAGCTCAGCCTTCAGCGGGAGGAAGGATGAGCAGTTCTTC; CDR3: CASSAFSGRKDEQFF
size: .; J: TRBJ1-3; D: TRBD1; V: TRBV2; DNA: TGTGCCAGCAGACGGACAGGGGGCCTCTCCTCTGGAAACACCATATATTTT; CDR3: CASRRTGGLSSGNTIYF
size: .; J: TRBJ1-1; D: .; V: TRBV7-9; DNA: TGTGCCAGCAGCTTCGGTTCAGGGACTATGAACACTGAAGCTTTCTTT; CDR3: CASSFGSGTMNTEAFF
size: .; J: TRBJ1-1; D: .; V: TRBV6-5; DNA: TGTGCCAGCAGTTACTCGAGAGGGATCACTGAAGCTTTCTTT; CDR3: CASSYSRGITEAFF
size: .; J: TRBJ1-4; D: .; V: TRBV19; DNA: TGTGCCAGTAGTCAACAGGGCCTAAATGAAAAACTGTTTTTT; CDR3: CASSQQGLNEKLFF
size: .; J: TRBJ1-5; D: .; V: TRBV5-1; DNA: TGCGCCAGCAGCTTGGGGGGCGGGGGTCTACAGCCCCAGCATTTT; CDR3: CASSLGGGGLQPQHF
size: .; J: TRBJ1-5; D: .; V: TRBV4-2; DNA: TGTGCCAGCAGCCAAGCGACTTTAACCCAGCCCCAGCATTTT; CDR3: CASSQATLTQPQHF
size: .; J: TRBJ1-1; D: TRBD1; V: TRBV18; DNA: TGTGCCAGCTCACAACAGGGGATGGGTTTCTTT; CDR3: CASSQQGMGFF
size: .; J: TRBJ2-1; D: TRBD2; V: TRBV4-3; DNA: TGCGCCAGCAGCACTACCGTACTAGCGCTCAATGAGCAGTTCTTC; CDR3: CASSTTVLALNEQFF
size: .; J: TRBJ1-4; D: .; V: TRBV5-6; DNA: TGTGCCAGCAGCTCGGTTAACAGAAAACTGTTTTTT; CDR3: CASSSVNRKLFF
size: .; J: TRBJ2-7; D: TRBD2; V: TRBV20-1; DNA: TGCAGTGCTAGTCTGCGGGGGAGCTACGAGCAGTACTTC; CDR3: CSASLRGSYEQYF
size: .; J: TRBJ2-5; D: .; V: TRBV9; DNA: TGTGCCAGCAGCGTAGGTCCGCAGGGCCAAGAGACCCAGTACTTC; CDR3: CASSVGPQGQETQYF
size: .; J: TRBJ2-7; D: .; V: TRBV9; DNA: TGTGCCAGCAGCGTAGAAGGGACTCCGACCTACGAGCAGTACTTC; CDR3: CASSVEGTPTYEQYF
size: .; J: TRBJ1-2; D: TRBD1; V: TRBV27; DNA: TGTGCCAGCAGTTTATCCCCGAGACAGGGACTCTATGGCTACACCTTC; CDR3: CASSLSPRQGLYGYTF
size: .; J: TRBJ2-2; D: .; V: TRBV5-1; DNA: TGCGCCAGCAGCTTGACAGAAGGAACCGGGGAGCTGTTTTTT; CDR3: CASSLTEGTGELFF
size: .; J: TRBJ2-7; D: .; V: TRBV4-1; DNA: TGCGCCAGCAGCCAAGATTGGGCCGGTCTATACGAGCAGTACTTC; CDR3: CASSQDWAGLYEQYF
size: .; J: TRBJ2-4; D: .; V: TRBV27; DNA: TGTGCCAGCAGTTCCCCCCTACTTTCTCGACAGGACATTCAGTACTTC; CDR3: CASSSPLLSRQDIQYF
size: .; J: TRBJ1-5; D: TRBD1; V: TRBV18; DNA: TGTGCCAGCTCACCAAGGGAGTCCGGGACAGGGAGCAATCAGCCCCAGCATTTT; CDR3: CASSPRESGTGSNQPQHF
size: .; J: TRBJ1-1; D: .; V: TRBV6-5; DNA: TGTGCCAGCAGTTACTCATTGGGGGCGCACACTGAAGCTTTCTTT; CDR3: CASSYSLGAHTEAFF
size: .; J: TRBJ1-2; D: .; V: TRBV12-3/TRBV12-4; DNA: TGTGCCAGCAGTTTACTGCAGGGTGATGGCTACACCTTC; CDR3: CASSLLQGDGYTF
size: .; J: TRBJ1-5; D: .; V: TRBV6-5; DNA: TGTGCCAGCAGTCCCTCAGGCACAGCCAATCAGCCCCAGCATTTT; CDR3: CASSPSGTANQPQHF
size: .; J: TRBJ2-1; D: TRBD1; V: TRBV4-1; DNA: TGCGCCAGCAGCCAAGAAGAGGGGGCTACCTACAATGAGCAGTTCTTC; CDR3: CASSQEEGATYNEQFF
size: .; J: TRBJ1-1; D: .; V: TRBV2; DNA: TGTGCCAGCAGTGAAAGTGAGCCAGGGAGGTTGACTGAAGCTTTCTTT; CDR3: CASSESEPGRLTEAFF
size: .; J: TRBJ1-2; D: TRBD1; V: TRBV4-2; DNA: TGTGCCAGCAGCCGAACAACGACAGGGTACTATGGCTACACCTTC; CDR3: CASSRTTTGYYGYTF
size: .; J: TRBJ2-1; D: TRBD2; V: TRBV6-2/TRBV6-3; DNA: TGTGCCAGCAGCCTTAGCGGGGTTGAGCAGTTCTTC; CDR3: CASSLSGVEQFF
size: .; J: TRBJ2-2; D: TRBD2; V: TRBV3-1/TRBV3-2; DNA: TGTGCCAGCAGCCATTCCGGCGGGGGAGGCGGGGAGCTGTTTTTT; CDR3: CASSHSGGGGGELFF
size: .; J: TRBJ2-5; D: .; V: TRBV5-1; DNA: TGCGCCAGCAGCTTGGGACACGGAGAGACCCAGTACTTC; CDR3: CASSLGHGETQYF
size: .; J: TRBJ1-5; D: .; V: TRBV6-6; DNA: TGTGCCAGCAGGGACTCTCCTGGCAATCAGCCCCAGCATTTT; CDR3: CASRDSPGNQPQHF
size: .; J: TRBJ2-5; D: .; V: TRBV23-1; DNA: TGCGCCAGCAGTCTTGGACAGCTCCAAGAGACCCAGTACTTC; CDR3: CASSLGQLQETQYF
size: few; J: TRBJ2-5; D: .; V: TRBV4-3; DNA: TGCGCCAGCAGCCAAGAGGGGGGAGGGACCCAGTACTTC; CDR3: CASSQEGGGTQYF
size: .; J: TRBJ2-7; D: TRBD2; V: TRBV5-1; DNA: TGCGCCAGCACCCCCGGGGGGACCAGCTCCTACGAGCAGTACTTC; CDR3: CASTPGGTSSYEQYF
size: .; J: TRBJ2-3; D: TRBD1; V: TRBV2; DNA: TGTGCCAGCAGTACGGACAGGGTGGATACGCAGTATTTT; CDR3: CASSTDRVDTQYF
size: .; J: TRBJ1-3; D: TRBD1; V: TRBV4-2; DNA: TGTGCCAGCAGCCAGAGACAGGGCGACAACACCATATATTTT; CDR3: CASSQRQGDNTIYF
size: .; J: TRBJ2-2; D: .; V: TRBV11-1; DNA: TGTGCCAGCAGCTTAGGCAGGGGCGAAGGGGAGCTGTTTTTT; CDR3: CASSLGRGEGELFF
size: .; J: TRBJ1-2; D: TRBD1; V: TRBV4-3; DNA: TGCGCCAGCAGCCAAGGACAGGGGACCTATGGCTACACCTTC; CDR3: CASSQGQGTYGYTF
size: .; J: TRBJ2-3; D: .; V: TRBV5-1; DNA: TGCGCCAGCAGCGTAGACAGTACAGATACGCAGTATTTT; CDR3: CASSVDSTDTQYF
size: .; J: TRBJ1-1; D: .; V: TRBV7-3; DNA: TGTGCCAGCAGCCTCAACAGGGACCGGGATGAAGCTTTCTTT; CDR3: CASSLNRDRDEAFF
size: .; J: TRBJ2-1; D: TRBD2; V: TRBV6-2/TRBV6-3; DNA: TGTGCCAGCAGTTACTCACCCGGGACTAGCTACAATGAGCAGTTCTTC; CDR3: CASSYSPGTSYNEQFF
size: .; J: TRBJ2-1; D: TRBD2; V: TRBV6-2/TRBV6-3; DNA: TGTGCCAGCAGTTACTGGCCCCCTAAGCTTAGCGGGGGGTTCAATGAGCAGTTCTTC; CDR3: CASSYWPPKLSGGFNEQFF
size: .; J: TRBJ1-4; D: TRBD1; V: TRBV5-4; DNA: TGTGCCAGCAGCGCGGGACAGATAGTAGGTGAAAAACTGTTTTTT; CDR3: CASSAGQIVGEKLFF
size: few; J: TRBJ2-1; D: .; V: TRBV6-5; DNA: TGTGCCAGCAGTTTCCTAGCGCCTTACAATGAGCAGTTCTTC; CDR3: CASSFLAPYNEQFF